This record covers a single T cell receptor (beta chain). This sample was included in a study of blood T cell repertoires in COVID-19. Study-level background: COVID-19 samples collected from the United States, Italy and Spain covered acute and convalescent phases.

The CDR3 loop spans 15 amino acids. Germline V CDR1 and CDR2: LNHNV, YYDKDF (reference sequence). V shed 5 bases and J 7 bases; nucleotides not matched to a gene: 10. Individuals aged about 18 to 100 years were recruited from about two dozen US areas. Cohorts were based on clinical histories the participants reported. In the authors' workflow: Amplified reference gene primers provided the basis for estimating nucleated cell counts. Assay used: immunoSEQ multiplex PCR; TCRdb lists only in-frame clones, some missing. Clone size and the V and J calls come from that table; the DNA yielded D and trimming. The sample consists of around 250,000 clones, 85% to 90% of them appearing once.

What was sequenced was PBMCs or T cells enriched from blood (not recorded which). The V call is TRBV15, the J call TRBJ2-1; 8 nucleotides agree with TRBD1. This sequence originates from a woman aged 30 to 39 with acute COVID-19. CDR3 sequence: CATSVPATGENEQFF. The CDR3 DNA reads TGTGCCACCAGCGTACCCGCGACAGGGGAAAATGAGCAGTTCTTC.